The 16 T cell receptor beta chains in this list originate from one sample, sequenced in a study of blood T cell repertoires in COVID-19. Sequencing was performed with immunoSEQ multiplex PCR; in TCRdb, only in-frame clones are kept and a portion is missing. The sample lists about 74,000 clones; almost 85% were seen once. Sequenced input: peripheral blood. The receptor source for this set is a man aged 45-65 years with acute or convalescent COVID-19.

The chain uses TRBV27 and TRBJ2-7; 7 bases match TRBD1. The germline CDR1 and CDR2 sequences are MNHEY and SMNVEV (reference sequence). The J segment lost 0 bases and the V segment lost 3 bases, leaving 2 bases of the junction unmatched. The CDR3 covers 14 residues. CDR3 DNA sequence: TGTGCCAGCAGTTTCGGGACAGTCTCCTACGAGCAGTACTTC. Translating gives CASSFGTVSYEQYF.

This clone was counted between two and nine times. The chain has TRBV6-6 and TRBJ2-7; 8 bases agree with TRBD1. J gave up 3 bases and V 5 bases, and 12 bases lay outside the gene matches. This CDR3 has 16 amino acids. Germline V gives CDR1 MNHNY, CDR2 SVGAGI (reference sequence). The DNA of the CDR3 is TGTGCCAGCAGTATAATCGGACAGGGAGGTTTCTACGAGCAGTACTTC. This encodes CASSIIGQGGFYEQYF.

V gene TRBV19 combines with J gene TRBJ1-1; TRBD1 matches at 8 bases. Trimming took 1 base from V and 4 from J; bases not matched to a gene: 14. Germline CDR1 and CDR2: LNHDA and SQIVND (reference sequence). This CDR3 is built from 18 residues. The CDR3 spells CASSIGGQELSRGTEAFF. The CDR3 DNA follows: TGTGCCAGTAGTATAGGGGGACAGGAGTTAAGTCGGGGCACTGAAGCTTTCTTT.

V usage is TRBV4-1 and J usage is TRBJ2-5; 8 bases are a match to TRBD1. Per the germline V gene, CDR1 is MGHRA and CDR2 is YSYEKL. This CDR3 is 14 amino acids long. After removal of 4 bases from V and 5 bases from J, the junction contained 6 bases not matched to a gene. CDR3 nucleotide sequence: TGCGCCAGCAGCCTCCGGACAGGGCTGGAGACCCAGTACTTC. Translating it yields CASSLRTGLETQYF.

J is TRBJ2-1 and V is TRBV4-1; 9 nucleotides align to TRBD2. The CDR3 sequence is 16 residues long. With 2 bases clipped from V and 8 bases from J, the junction kept 10 bases outside the gene matches. Germline CDR1 MGHRA, CDR2 YSYEKL. Here the CDR3 reads CASSQLGRGGRYEQFF. The DNA for the CDR3 is TGCGCCAGCAGCCAATTGGGGCGGGGGGGAAGATATGAGCAGTTCTTC.

The chain couples TRBV6-6 to TRBJ2-7, with 9 bases lining up with TRBD1. This CDR3 is built from 14 residues. V shed 2 bases, J shed 3 bases, and the junction held 2 bases outside the gene matches. The germline CDR1 and CDR2 sequences are MNHNY and SVGAGI (reference sequence). The CDR3: CASSYAGQGYEQYF. The CDR3 nucleotides read TGTGCCAGCAGTTACGCGGGACAGGGCTACGAGCAGTACTTC.

This clone was seen just once. The chain combines TRBV19 with TRBJ1-2; D unclear. CDR1 and CDR2 from the germline V gene are LNHDA and SQIVND (reference sequence). V was cut by 2 bases and J by 4 bases, with 14 bases left in between. The CDR3 is 15 residues long. In DNA form, the CDR3 reads TGTGCCAGTAGTATAAACCCCCAGGCCTCCTATGGCTACACCTTC. Protein product: CASSINPQASYGYTF. Combining the CDR3 with reference TRBV19 and TRBJ1-2 gives the whole variable domain DGGITQSPKYLFRKEGQNVTLSCEQNLNHDAMYWYRQDPGQGLRLIYYSQIVNDFQKGDIAEGYSVSREKKESFPLTVTSAQKNPTAFYLCASSINPQASYGYTFGSGTRLTVV.

The rearrangement uses TRBV6-4 and TRBJ2-1, with 7 nucleotides matching TRBD2. The CDR3 extends over 13 amino acids. Losses at the gene ends were 6 bases for V and 6 bases for J; bases not matched to a gene: 5. From germline, CDR1 is MRHNA and CDR2 SNTAGT. This CDR3 reads CASSRGETNEQFF. The CDR3 nucleotides read TGTGCCAGCAGCCGGGGGGAAACCAATGAGCAGTTCTTC.

The genes are TRBV5-6 and TRBJ2-1; 7 bases map to TRBD1. CDR1 is SGHDT and CDR2 is YYEEEE in the germline V gene. The CDR3 consists of 16 residues. The V segment lost 0 bases and the J segment 10 bases; nucleotides outside the gene matches: 13. The CDR3 coding sequence is TGTGCCAGCAGCTTGGGGGGCGGACAGGCCATTCGAGAGCAGTTCTTC. Translated: CASSLGGGQAIREQFF.

J is TRBJ2-7 and V is TRBV5-1; 10 bases are a match to TRBD2. V was clipped by 6 bases and J by 7 bases; unmatched bases: 10. The CDR3 length is 14 residues. Germline assignment: CDR1 SGHRS and CDR2 YFSETQ. The CDR3 DNA follows: TGCGCCAGCAAACCGGGACTAGCGCCGACGGAGCAGTACTTC. This codes for CASKPGLAPTEQYF.

The rearrangement joins TRBV2 to TRBJ2-2; 7 nucleotides line up with TRBD1. Germline assignment: CDR1 SNHLY and CDR2 FYNNEI. The CDR3 covers 14 residues. V lost 7 bases and J lost 0; bases outside the gene matches: 2. The CDR3 spells CASNRGTNTGELFF. In DNA form, the CDR3 reads TGTGCCAGCAACAGGGGTACGAACACCGGGGAGCTGTTTTTT. Combining the CDR3 with reference TRBV2 and TRBJ2-2 gives the whole variable domain EPEVTQTPSHQVTQMGQEVILRCVPISNHLYFYWYRQILGQKVEFLVSFYNNEISEKSEIFDDQFSVERPDGSNFTLKIRSTKLEDSAMYFCASNRGTNTGELFFGEGSRLTVL.

This chain connects TRBV13 to TRBJ1-3, with 7 bases identical to TRBD1. CDR1 is PRHDT, CDR2 FYEKMQ, per germline (reference sequence). There are 12 residues in the CDR3. V gave up 2 bases and J gave up 8 bases; unmatched junction bases: 0. The CDR3 DNA reads as TGTGCCAGCAGCTTACAGGGGGACACCATATATTTT. Its translation is CASSLQGDTIYF.

The chain has TRBV20-1 and TRBJ1-4; D call uncertain. V dropped 4 bases and J dropped 7 bases, with 7 bases sitting between them. The CDR3 is 11 amino acids. Germline V lookup: CDR1 DFQATT, CDR2 SNEGSKA (reference sequence). The CDR3 is CSATSGEKLFF. The CDR3 DNA reads TGCAGTGCTACCTCGGGTGAAAAACTGTTTTTT.

The CDR3 DNA follows: TGTGCCAGCAGCCCGTACGGCGCGGGGGGTTCCCAAGAGACCCAGTACTTC. Residues: CASSPYGAGGSQETQYF. The chain employs TRBV3-1 (or the pseudogene TRBV3-2) and TRBJ2-5; TRBD2 agrees at 8 bases. CDR3 size: 17 residues. Germline-derived CDR1 and CDR2 are LGHDT and YNNKEL (reference sequence). V dropped 4 bases and J dropped 1; count of bases not matched to a gene: 11.

This rearrangement joins TRBV6-5 to TRBJ2-7, with a tentative D call TRBD1 (5 bases). Germline-derived CDR1 and CDR2 are MNHEY and SVGAGI. The CDR3 totals 14 residues. The V gene lost 6 bases and the J gene lost 5 bases, with 17 bases spanning the gap. The CDR3 loop reads CASSKGRWGDEQYF. In DNA, the CDR3 is TGTGCCAGCAGCAAGGGTAGGTGGGGCGACGAGCAGTACTTC.

This chain joins TRBV11-2 and TRBJ1-2; perhaps TRBD1 as D (6 bases). The CDR3 covers 15 residues. The V end lost 1 base, the J end lost 4 bases, and 13 bases lay between the germline ends. CDR1 and CDR2 (germline): SGHAT, FQNNGV. CDR3 sequence reads: CASSLVGGGSYGYTF. CDR3 DNA sequence: TGTGCCAGCAGCTTAGTAGGGGGGGGTAGCTATGGCTACACCTTC.